The 30 T cell receptor beta chains presented below share a single source sample, sequenced in a study of blood T cell repertoires in COVID-19. Here immunoSEQ multiplex PCR was the method, and the copy in TCRdb shows in-frame clones only, minus some. The table lists about 220,000 clones, around 82% of them singletons, with approximately 6.6% in the top ten. The sequencing sample was made of peripheral blood. The receptors were sampled from a woman aged 70-85 years with acute or convalescent COVID-19.

V gene TRBV29-1 combines with J gene TRBJ2-3; 11 nucleotides align to TRBD2. From germline, CDR1 is SQVTM and CDR2 ANQGSEA. V dropped 0 bases and J dropped 4; count of bases not matched to a gene: 3. The CDR3 loop spans 15 amino acids. The chain's CDR3 is CSVEDLAGGSDTQYF. CDR3 nucleotide sequence: TGCAGCGTTGAAGATCTAGCGGGGGGTTCAGATACGCAGTATTTT.

The rearrangement joins TRBV5-1 to TRBJ2-1, with 7 bases lining up with TRBD1. V shed 0 bases and J 13 bases; nucleotides not matched to a gene: 7. CDR3 length equals 13 residues. Germline lookup yields CDR1 SGHRS and CDR2 YFSETQ. The CDR3 loop reads CASSLEGQQTQFF. The CDR3 DNA sequence: TGCGCCAGCAGCTTGGAGGGACAGCAAACACAGTTCTTC.

The chain recombines TRBV4-3 with TRBJ2-7; perhaps TRBD2 as D (6 bases). This CDR3 region has 14 residues. Trimming stripped 4 bases from V and 0 bases from J, with 10 bases between. Germline V gene lookup returns CDR1 LGHNA and CDR2 YSLEER. CDR3: CASSPERASYEQYF. DNA for the CDR3: TGCGCCAGCAGCCCCGAGCGGGCCTCCTACGAGCAGTACTTC.

A few counts support this clone. The chain is built from TRBV6-2 or TRBV6-3 and TRBJ1-1; 7 nucleotides align to TRBD1. The germline gives CDR1 MNHEY, CDR2 SVGEGT. Unmatched junction bases numbered 5, after V lost 4 bases and J lost 0 bases. This CDR3 has 15 residues. CDR3 in amino acids: CASSSRQGVNTEAFF. The CDR3 DNA sequence: TGTGCCAGCAGTTCCAGACAGGGAGTGAACACTGAAGCTTTCTTT.

V usage is TRBV7-7 and J usage is TRBJ2-4; 10 positions agree with TRBD2. The CDR3 sequence is 20 residues long. V shed 2 bases, J shed 1 base, and the junction held 14 bases outside the gene matches. Germline CDR1 reads SSHAT; CDR2 reads FNYEAQ (reference sequence). The DNA of the CDR3 is TGTGCCAGCAGCTTAAGGGGGTCTAGCGGGGGCCTCGGGGCCAAAAACATTCAGTACTTC. It is translated as CASSLRGSSGGLGAKNIQYF.

The table lists this clone with a count of one. The chain is built from TRBV4-3 and TRBJ2-7, with 13 positions matching TRBD2. The length of the CDR3 is 17 residues. Looked up from germline, CDR1 is LGHNA and CDR2 is YSLEER. Trimming cost V 1 base and J 3 bases; bases outside gene matches: 6. In DNA, the CDR3 is TGCGCCAGCAGCCAAGTGACCGGGACTAGCGGGGTCTACGAGCAGTACTTC. Translation gives CASSQVTGTSGVYEQYF.

The CDR3 spells CASSKNSGTPTDTQYF. CDR3 sequence (DNA): TGCGCCAGCAGCAAGAATAGCGGAACTCCCACAGATACGCAGTATTTT. The V call is TRBV5-1, the J call TRBJ2-3; weak D call: TRBD2 (6 bases). CDR3 length: 16 residues. Trimming cost V 4 bases and J 2 bases, with 17 bases left between them. Germline assignment: CDR1 SGHRS and CDR2 YFSETQ.

The rearrangement joins TRBV4-2 to TRBJ1-2; D is unclear. Germline CDR1 is LGHNA and CDR2 is YNFKEQ. The CDR3 loop spans 14 amino acids. V was cut by 0 bases and J by 8 bases, with 13 bases left in between. The CDR3 region is CASSQDGSLGGYTF. The CDR3 coding sequence is TGTGCCAGCAGCCAAGACGGGAGTCTGGGGGGCTACACCTTC.

The chain's CDR3 is CASSEFGGAAPERNTQYF. Here the CDR3 DNA reads TGTGCCAGCAGTGAATTTGGGGGGGCGGCACCGGAACGAAATACGCAGTATTTT. The chain carries TRBV6-1 and TRBJ2-3; D possibly corresponds to TRBD2 (7 bases). The CDR3 runs 18 residues. V gave up 2 bases and J gave up 7 bases, with 25 bases separating them. Germline values: CDR1 MNHNS, CDR2 SASEGT.

The chain recombines TRBV13 with TRBJ2-1; D remains ambiguous. The CDR3 totals 13 residues. Trimming shortened V by 5 bases and J by 12 bases, and 17 bases separated the two germline ends. Germline V gene sequence: CDR1 PRHDT, CDR2 FYEKMQ (reference sequence). The CDR3 bases are TGTGCCAGCAGCCCCCGACTCAATGAGCGGCAGTTCTTC. Translation: CASSPRLNERQFF.

On this clone itself: This sample also contains other DNA sequences that code for the same CDR3. The gene calls are TRBV3-1 (or the pseudogene TRBV3-2) and TRBJ2-7; D is perhaps TRBD1 (6 bases). Germline assignment: CDR1 LGHDT and CDR2 YNNKEL (reference sequence). Trimming stripped 1 base from V and 1 base from J, with 8 bases between. This CDR3 region has 14 residues. This CDR3 reads CASSQGTGSYEQYF. CDR3 DNA: TGTGCCAGCAGCCAAGGCACAGGGTCCTACGAGCAGTACTTC.

The V call is TRBV30, the J call TRBJ2-6, with D hard to call. CDR1 is GTSNPN, CDR2 SVGIG, per germline (reference sequence). CDR3 length: 14 amino acids. Between the trimmed V and J ends, which lost 3 bases and 0 bases, there was a span of 6 bases. The DNA of the CDR3 is TGTGCCTGGAGCACTTACTCTGGGGCCAACGTCCTGACTTTC. This encodes CAWSTYSGANVLTF. The variable domain in full, with the rest retrieved from reference TRBV30 and TRBJ2-6, is SQTIHQWPATLVQPVGSPLSLECTVEGTSNPNLYWYRQAAGRGLQLLFYSVGIGQISSEVPQNLSASRPQDRQFILSSKKLLLSDSGFYLCAWSTYSGANVLTFGAGSRLTVL.

The chain employs TRBV11-3 and TRBJ1-2; D unresolved. Germline V gene sequence: CDR1 SGHNT, CDR2 YENEEA. V was shortened by 4 bases and J by 12 bases, with 18 bases between the two germline ends. The CDR3 has 13 residues. CDR3 in amino acids: CASSWASFFGDTF. The CDR3 DNA is TGTGCCAGCAGCTGGGCGTCTTTCTTCGGGGACACCTTC. The full variable domain, in which reference TRBV11-3 and TRBJ1-2 provide the parts outside the CDR3, is EAGVVQSPRYKIIEKKQPVAFWCNPISGHNTLYWYLQNLGQGPELLIRYENEEAVDDSQLPKDRFSAERLKGVDSTLKIQPAELGDSAVYLCASSWASFFGDTFGSGTRLTVV.

The CDR3 loop is CASSDLGTGSWVSGNTIYF. The CDR3 coding sequence is TGTGCCAGCAGTGACCTCGGGACAGGGAGTTGGGTTTCTGGAAACACCATATATTTT. The chain has TRBV2 and TRBJ1-3; TRBD1 matches at 9 bases. V dropped 3 bases and J dropped 1; count of bases not matched to a gene: 13. Germline CDR1 is SNHLY and CDR2 is FYNNEI. This CDR3 has 19 residues.

This sequence joins TRBV15 and TRBJ1-6, with D uncertain. CDR3 size: 15 residues. Germline V CDR1 and CDR2: LNHNV, YYDKDF (reference sequence). The germline V and J ends were trimmed by 5 bases and 6 bases, with 14 bases remaining between them. The CDR3 loop reads CATSPRRGTNSPLHF. CDR3 nucleotide sequence: TGTGCCACCAGCCCCCGCCGGGGTACTAATTCACCCCTCCACTTT. The whole variable domain, remainder taken from reference TRBV15 and TRBJ1-6, is DAMVIQNPRYQVTQFGKPVTLSCSQTLNHNVMYWYQQKSSQAPKLLFHYYDKDFNNEADTPDNFQSRRPNTSFCFLDIRSPGLGDTAMYLCATSPRRGTNSPLHFGNGTRLTVT.

The chain is built from TRBV4-1 and TRBJ2-5; TRBD2 matches at 14 bases. V lost 3 bases, J lost 4 bases, and 1 base stayed unmatched. The CDR3 is 15 amino acids. Germline loops: CDR1 MGHRA, CDR2 YSYEKL. CDR3 nucleotides: TGCGCCAGCAGCCAGGGACTAGCGGGGGTAGAGACCCAGTACTTC. Translated, it gives CASSQGLAGVETQYF.

The CDR3 DNA reads as TGTGCCAGCAGTTACGGGACACACGATGGCTACACCTTC. Translated, it gives CASSYGTHDGYTF. The chain employs TRBV6-2 or TRBV6-3 and TRBJ1-2; D is perhaps TRBD1 (6 bases). Trimming stripped 2 bases from V and 6 bases from J, with 10 bases between. CDR3 size: 13 residues. Germline V gives CDR1 MNHEY, CDR2 SVGEGT.

This clone was seen a handful of times. V gene TRBV9 combines with J gene TRBJ2-2; weak D call: TRBD1 (5 bases). The CDR3 contains 15 residues. Germline loops: CDR1 SGDLS, CDR2 YYNGEE. V lost 2 bases and J 2 bases, leaving 10 bases between the germline ends. The CDR3 reads CASSVSDRNTGELFF. The CDR3 DNA is TGTGCCAGCAGCGTCTCAGACAGAAACACCGGGGAGCTGTTTTTT.

The chain combines TRBV3-1 (or the pseudogene TRBV3-2) with TRBJ2-4; D is possibly TRBD2 (6 bases). The CDR3 covers 13 residues. Germline V CDR1 and CDR2: LGHDT, YNNKEL (reference sequence). V lost 6 bases and J lost 9, with 15 bases in between. The chain's CDR3 is CASRGTGGGIQYF. CDR3 sequence (DNA): TGTGCCAGCAGGGGGACTGGAGGTGGCATTCAGTACTTC.

The gene calls are TRBV9 and TRBJ2-5; D is ambiguous. Germline CDR1 and CDR2: SGDLS and YYNGEE. Trimming took off 0 bases at V and 5 bases at J, with 14 bases between the two ends. The CDR3 sequence is 15 residues long. CDR3 nucleotides: TGTGCCAGCAGCGTAGATAACTATCCCTTCGAGACCCAGTACTTC. This sequence encodes CASSVDNYPFETQYF.

The rearrangement joins TRBV25-1 to TRBJ2-7; 9 bases line up with TRBD1. After removal of 4 bases from V and 0 bases from J, the junction contained 7 bases not matched to a gene. This CDR3 contains 16 residues. Germline CDR1 reads MGHDK; CDR2 reads SYGVNS. CDR3 region: CASSATGTGSSYEQYF. In nucleotides, the CDR3 is TGTGCCAGCAGTGCCACCGGGACAGGGAGCTCCTACGAGCAGTACTTC.

The chain links TRBV10-3 to TRBJ2-5, with 11 bases lining up with TRBD1. Trimming at V came to 6 bases and at J to 5 bases, leaving 11 bases not matched to a gene. CDR3 length: 16 amino acids. Germline V gene data show CDR1 as ENHRY and CDR2 as SYGVKD. CDR3 protein: CAIRPYGQGAWETQYF. Written as DNA, the CDR3 is TGTGCCATCAGGCCCTATGGACAGGGGGCCTGGGAGACCCAGTACTTC.

The chain carries TRBV21-1 and TRBJ1-5; TRBD1, the table's D call, was not compared with the DNA. TRBV21-1 is reported as a pseudogene. The CDR3 spans 20 residues. CDR3 sequence reads: CASSIPTGTGILGKNQPQHF. As DNA, the CDR3 is TGTGCCAGCAGCATTCCGACCGGGACAGGGATCTTGGGGAAGAATCAGCCCCAGCATTTT.

The gene calls are TRBV6-5 and TRBJ2-3; 7 bases line up with TRBD2. J was trimmed by 7 bases and V by 6 bases; bases with no gene match: 13. There are 15 residues in the CDR3. Germline CDR1 reads MNHEY; CDR2 reads SVGAGI. CDR3 DNA sequence: TGTGCCAGCAGGCCACCCGGGGGGAAAGGTTATACGCAGTATTTT. Translation: CASRPPGGKGYTQYF.

This chain joins TRBV11-2 and TRBJ2-5; the match to TRBD2 covers 7 bases. There are 15 residues in the CDR3. V dropped 4 bases and J dropped 1; count of bases not matched to a gene: 6. Germline V gives CDR1 SGHAT, CDR2 FQNNGV. The DNA for the CDR3 is TGTGCCAGCAGCTCAAGCGGGACCCCCCAAGAGACCCAGTACTTC. Protein product: CASSSSGTPQETQYF. Variable domain in full (rest from reference TRBV11-2 and TRBJ2-5): EAGVAQSPRYKIIEKRQSVAFWCNPISGHATLYWYQQILGQGPKLLIQFQNNGVVDDSQLPKDRFSAERLKGVDSTLKIQPAKLEDSAVYLCASSSSGTPQETQYFGPGTRLLVL.

The V gene is TRBV6-2 or TRBV6-3, the J gene TRBJ2-7, with TRBD1 identical over 7 bases. Germline lookup yields CDR1 MNHEY and CDR2 SVGEGT. Trimming removed 0 bases from V and 5 bases from J; junction bases left unmatched: 10. The CDR3 consists of 16 residues. The CDR3: CASSYSGTATQNEQYV. As DNA, the CDR3 is TGTGCCAGCAGTTACTCGGGGACAGCTACACAGAACGAGCAGTACGTC.

V usage is TRBV11-2 and J usage is TRBJ2-3; possible D gene TRBD1, 5 bases. The germline CDR1 and CDR2 sequences are SGHAT and FQNNGV. Trimming took off 5 bases at V and 5 bases at J, with 8 bases between the two ends. The CDR3 is made up of 12 amino acids. This chain's CDR3 is CASSLQGDTQYF. The DNA for the CDR3 is TGTGCCAGCAGCCTTCAGGGAGATACGCAGTATTTT.

This clone was detected ten times or more. The chain combines TRBV5-3 with TRBJ2-5; TRBD1 matches 8 bases. TRBV5-3 is identified as an open reading frame with a role that is uncertain. The CDR3 consists of 15 residues. Unmatched junction bases numbered 9, after V lost 4 bases and J lost 4 bases. The CDR3, as DNA: TGTGCCAGAAGCCCCGACCAGGGGGCCGGAGAGACCCAGTACTTC. This translates into CARSPDQGAGETQYF.

V and J are TRBV20-1 and TRBJ1-5; D not certain. The CDR3 has 15 amino acids. Germline lookup yields CDR1 DFQATT and CDR2 SNEGSKA (reference sequence). Between the trimmed V and J ends, which lost 3 bases and 5 bases, there was a span of 17 bases. The CDR3 DNA sequence: TGCAGTGCTAGTGAGACGGGCGGAGGTTATCAGCCCCAGCATTTT. Translating gives CSASETGGGYQPQHF.

This rearrangement joins TRBV14 to TRBJ1-3; unclear D gene. The V gene's germline CDR1 is SGHDN and CDR2 FVKESK. V was trimmed by 3 bases and J by 2 bases, leaving 5 bases between them. The CDR3 is 13 residues long. The CDR3: CASSHIPGNTIYF. In nucleotides, the CDR3 is TGTGCCAGCAGCCATATCCCTGGAAACACCATATATTTT.